The next 22 T cell receptor beta chains were all read from a single sample in a study of T cell changes during pregnancy in multiple sclerosis. This table comes from immunoSEQ multiplex PCR, and its TCRdb copy is limited to in-frame clones, with some not included. The repertoire consists of almost 55,000 clones, with 90% occurring once and the leading ten covering roughly 3.2%. The sequenced sample was CD8+ T cells from peripheral blood mononuclear cells, obtained before pregnancy. All receptors come from a female donor with multiple sclerosis, enrolled in a pregnancy study.

The chain recombines TRBV4-3 with TRBJ2-3; D gene uncertain. The CDR3 runs to 14 residues. CDR1 is LGHNA and CDR2 is YSLEER in the germline V gene. V dropped 0 bases and J dropped 6 bases, with 10 bases sitting between them. This CDR3 is CASSQDLVWDTQYF. The CDR3 DNA reads TGCGCCAGCAGCCAAGACCTAGTGTGGGATACGCAGTATTTT.

The V call is TRBV6-5, the J call TRBJ1-6; tentatively, D is TRBD1 (5 bases). The germline CDR1 and CDR2 sequences are MNHEY and SVGAGI. Deletions cut 4 bases from V and 8 bases from J, with 9 bases between. This CDR3 has 13 amino acids. CDR3 amino acids: CASSLGEDSPLHF. CDR3 coding DNA: TGTGCCAGCAGTTTGGGGGAGGATTCACCCCTCCACTTT.

The V gene is TRBV7-6, the J gene TRBJ2-5; TRBD1 agrees at 8 bases. Germline values: CDR1 SGHVS, CDR2 FNYEAQ. The CDR3 totals 13 residues. Trimming removed 5 bases from V and 4 bases from J; junction bases left unmatched: 3. CDR3 nucleotides: TGTGCCAGCAGCGACAGGGGCCCAGAGACCCAGTACTTC. The encoded protein is CASSDRGPETQYF. Filled out from reference TRBV7-6 and TRBJ2-5, the complete variable domain reads GAGVSQSPRYKVTKRGQDVALRCDPISGHVSLYWYRQALGQGPEFLTYFNYEAQQDKSGLPNDRFSAERPEGSISTLTIQRTEQRDSAMYRCASSDRGPETQYFGPGTRLLVL.

This clone was seen more than once but under ten times. This chain uses TRBV25-1 with TRBJ1-1; no clear D. Germline CDR1 is MGHDK and CDR2 is SYGVNS. Trimming removed 4 bases at V and 5 bases at J, with 17 bases between. The CDR3 contains 15 residues. The CDR3 DNA reads TGTGCCAGCAGTGCCCTAGAGTGGACGGGAACTGAAGCTTTCTTT. It translates to CASSALEWTGTEAFF. Full variable domain (remainder filled in from reference TRBV25-1 and TRBJ1-1): EADIYQTPRYLVIGTGKKITLECSQTMGHDKMYWYQQDPGMELHLIHYSYGVNSTEKGDLSSESTVSRIRTEHFPLTLESARPSHTSQYLCASSALEWTGTEAFFGQGTRLTVV.

The J gene is TRBJ1-2, the V gene TRBV27; D is uncertain. Germline values: CDR1 MNHEY, CDR2 SMNVEV (reference sequence). The V and J ends lost 2 bases and 8 bases respectively, with 12 bases between them. The CDR3 is 13 residues long. The CDR3 nucleotides read TGTGCCAGCAGTTTAGCCAGCCAGGAAGGCTACACCTTC. Protein product: CASSLASQEGYTF.

This rearrangement joins TRBV9 to TRBJ1-6; D might be TRBD1 (5 bases). CDR1 SGDLS and CDR2 YYNGEE come from the germline V gene. The germline V and J ends were trimmed by 4 bases and 6 bases, with 11 bases remaining between them. This CDR3 region has 14 residues. CDR3 nucleotide sequence: TGTGCCAGCAGCTTGAGACAGACTAATTCACCCCTCCACTTT. This sequence encodes CASSLRQTNSPLHF.

The rearrangement uses TRBV27 and TRBJ1-2, with TRBD1 as a possible D gene (6 bases). Germline V CDR1 and CDR2: MNHEY, SMNVEV (reference sequence). This CDR3 contains 14 residues. The germline V and J ends were trimmed by 4 bases and 2 bases, with 11 bases remaining between them. The CDR3 spells CASSSGHLNYGYTF. The CDR3, as DNA: TGTGCCAGCAGTTCGGGACACTTGAACTATGGCTACACCTTC.

This chain joins TRBV5-4 and TRBJ2-2, with D hard to call. The V gene's germline CDR1 is SGHNT and CDR2 YYREEE (reference sequence). V shed 2 bases and J shed 4 bases, with 15 bases lying between them. The CDR3 spans 16 residues. CDR3 nucleotide sequence: TGTGCCAGCAGCTTTGGTCGGTGGTCGAGCACCGGGGAGCTGTTTTTT. This encodes CASSFGRWSSTGELFF.

V usage is TRBV4-3 and J usage is TRBJ1-4; TRBD1 aligns across 7 bases. The CDR3 extends over 16 amino acids. Germline CDR1 reads LGHNA; CDR2 reads YSLEER. With 1 base clipped from V and 10 bases from J, the junction kept 12 bases outside the gene matches. The CDR3 sequence is CASSQVAPGQYGKLFF. CDR3 bases: TGCGCCAGCAGCCAAGTAGCGCCGGGACAGTATGGAAAACTGTTTTTT.

The chain couples TRBV7-8 to TRBJ2-7, with D perhaps matching TRBD2 (6 bases). The CDR3 length is 14 residues. V lost 5 bases and J lost 0, with 11 bases in between. Germline V gene lookup returns CDR1 SGHVS and CDR2 FQNEAQ. CDR3: CASSPGSPSYEQYF. CDR3 coding DNA: TGTGCCAGCAGCCCCGGGAGTCCCTCCTACGAGCAGTACTTC.

This clone was seen more than once but under ten times. The chain carries TRBV19 and TRBJ1-2; no definite D call. Germline V gives CDR1 LNHDA, CDR2 SQIVND (reference sequence). V lost 1 base to trimming and J lost 2 bases, with 5 bases between them. This CDR3 has 13 residues. This CDR3 is CASSIGRNYGYTF. Here the CDR3 DNA reads TGTGCCAGTAGTATAGGCAGGAACTATGGCTACACCTTC.

A remark on this clone: Other nucleotide sequences from this sample produce the same CDR3. The V gene is TRBV6-4, the J gene TRBJ1-6, with D maybe TRBD1 (5 bases). Trimming left V 4 bases short and J 5 bases short, with 6 bases between. Germline CDR1 is MRHNA and CDR2 is SNTAGT. The CDR3 runs 13 residues. CDR3 sequence: CASSAGDNSPLHF. CDR3 bases: TGTGCCAGCAGTGCGGGGGATAATTCACCCCTCCACTTT.

V is TRBV6-1 and J is TRBJ1-4; the D gene is possibly TRBD1 (5 bases). Trimming shortened V by 6 bases and J by 8 bases, and 16 bases separated the two germline ends. The CDR3 runs to 14 residues. CDR1 and CDR2 (germline): MNHNS, SASEGT. The CDR3 loop is CASRGGGVSEKLFF. CDR3 DNA: TGTGCCAGCAGAGGCGGGGGAGTATCAGAAAAACTGTTTTTT.

CDR3 nucleotide sequence: TGTGCCAGCAGCTTTTCTAGCGGGGAATACGAGCAGTACTTC. Translation: CASSFSSGEYEQYF. The chain uses TRBV7-2 and TRBJ2-7, with 9 positions matching TRBD2. Germline V gives CDR1 SGHTA, CDR2 FQGNSA. V lost 3 bases, J lost 4 bases, and 4 bases stayed unmatched. The CDR3 runs to 14 residues.

The rearrangement uses TRBV29-1 and TRBJ2-3; D not resolved. The V and J ends lost 6 bases and 4 bases respectively, with 8 bases between them. Per the germline V gene, CDR1 is SQVTM and CDR2 is ANQGSEA. CDR3 length equals 11 residues. The CDR3 nucleotides read TGCAGCGTCGTAGCCCCAGATACGCAGTATTTT. It is translated as CSVVAPDTQYF.

This clone has just one count. V is TRBV6-5 and J is TRBJ1-2, with TRBD1 as a possible D gene (5 bases). This CDR3 has 14 amino acids. V was cut by 2 bases and J by 8 bases, with 15 bases left in between. The germline CDR1 and CDR2 sequences are MNHEY and SVGAGI. The CDR3 sequence: CASSYENRPDGYTF. CDR3 nucleotides: TGTGCCAGCAGTTACGAGAACAGGCCGGACGGCTACACCTTC.

V is TRBV5-5 and J is TRBJ1-1; TRBD1 agrees at 8 bases. The junction had 8 bases not matched to a gene; V was cut back by 0 bases and J by 4 bases. This CDR3 contains 16 residues. Germline CDR1 SGHKS, CDR2 YYEKEE (reference sequence). CDR3 sequence: CASSLDLAGGVTEAFF. Here the CDR3 DNA reads TGTGCCAGCAGCTTGGACCTCGCAGGGGGCGTCACTGAAGCTTTCTTT.

The V gene is TRBV7-2, the J gene TRBJ2-4; 11 nucleotides align to TRBD1. The CDR3 is 14 residues long. V dropped 6 bases and J dropped 7; count of bases not matched to a gene: 5. CDR1 and CDR2 (germline): SGHTA, FQGNSA. CDR3 DNA sequence: TGTGCCAGCAGTAAAAGGGACAGGGGGAACATTCAGTACTTC. Its translation: CASSKRDRGNIQYF.

V usage is TRBV5-6 and J usage is TRBJ1-5; the D is unclear. CDR1 SGHDT and CDR2 YYEEEE come from the germline V gene. The V end was cut by 1 base, the J end by 0 bases, with 8 bases between. The length of the CDR3 is 15 residues. The CDR3 loop is CASSLTAYSNQPQHF. CDR3 coding DNA: TGTGCCAGCAGCTTGACAGCTTATAGCAATCAGCCCCAGCATTTT.

This clone was picked up a small number of times. V and J are TRBV27 and TRBJ2-6, with 7 bases fitting TRBD1. The CDR3 loop spans 20 amino acids. Germline V lookup: CDR1 MNHEY, CDR2 SMNVEV (reference sequence). The V and J ends lost 5 bases and 4 bases, in that order; junction bases with no gene match: 20. For the CDR3, the DNA is TGTGCCAGCAGTAACCCTTCCCGGACAGGTTTCACCGAAGGGGCCAACGTCCTGACTTTC. It translates to CASSNPSRTGFTEGANVLTF.

V and J are TRBV6-5 and TRBJ1-1; D is unclear. CDR3 length: 13 amino acids. Germline CDR1 and CDR2: MNHEY and SVGAGI. The V end was cut by 2 bases, the J end by 2 bases, with 6 bases between. CDR3 sequence (DNA): TGTGCCAGCAGTTACCAGGTTAACACTGAAGCTTTCTTT. As protein: CASSYQVNTEAFF.

V and J are TRBV10-3 and TRBJ2-3; D is possibly TRBD2 (6 bases). The CDR3 is 16 amino acids. Trimming removed 6 bases at V and 0 bases at J, with 16 bases between. Germline V gene lookup returns CDR1 ENHRY and CDR2 SYGVKD. The CDR3 sequence: CAIRGLQGGSTDTQYF. CDR3 bases: TGTGCCATCAGGGGACTGCAGGGCGGAAGCACAGATACGCAGTATTTT.